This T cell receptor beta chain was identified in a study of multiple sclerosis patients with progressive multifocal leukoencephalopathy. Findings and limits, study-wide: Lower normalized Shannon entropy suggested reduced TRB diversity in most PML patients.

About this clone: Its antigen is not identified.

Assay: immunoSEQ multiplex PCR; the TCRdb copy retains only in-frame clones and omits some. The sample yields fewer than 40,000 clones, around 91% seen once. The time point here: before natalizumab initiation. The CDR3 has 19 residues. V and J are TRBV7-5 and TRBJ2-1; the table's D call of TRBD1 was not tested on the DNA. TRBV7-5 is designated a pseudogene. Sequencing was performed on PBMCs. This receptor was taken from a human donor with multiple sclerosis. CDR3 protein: CARSLENRDRGPAYNEQFF. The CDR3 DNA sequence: TGTGCCAGAAGCTTAGAAAACCGGGACAGGGGGCCTGCCTACAATGAGCAGTTCTTC.